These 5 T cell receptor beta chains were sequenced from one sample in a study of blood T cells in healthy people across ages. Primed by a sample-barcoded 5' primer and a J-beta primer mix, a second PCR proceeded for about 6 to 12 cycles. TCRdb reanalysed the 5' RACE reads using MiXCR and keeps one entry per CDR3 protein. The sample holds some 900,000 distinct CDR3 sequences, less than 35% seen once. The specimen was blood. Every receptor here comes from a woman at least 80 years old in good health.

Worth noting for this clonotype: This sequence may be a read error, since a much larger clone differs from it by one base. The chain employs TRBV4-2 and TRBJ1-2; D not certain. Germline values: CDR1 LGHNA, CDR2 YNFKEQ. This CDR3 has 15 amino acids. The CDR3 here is CASSQGEGENYGHTF. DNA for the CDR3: TGTGCCAGCAGCCAAGGAGAAGGAGAAAACTATGGCCACACCTTC.

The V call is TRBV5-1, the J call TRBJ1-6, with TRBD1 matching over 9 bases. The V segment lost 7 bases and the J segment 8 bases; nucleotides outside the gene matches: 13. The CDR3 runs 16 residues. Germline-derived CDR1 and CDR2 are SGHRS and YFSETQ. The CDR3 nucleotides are TGCGCCAGCCGCCGGATTACGGGACAGGGTGATTCACCCCTCCACTTT. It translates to CASRRITGQGDSPLHF.

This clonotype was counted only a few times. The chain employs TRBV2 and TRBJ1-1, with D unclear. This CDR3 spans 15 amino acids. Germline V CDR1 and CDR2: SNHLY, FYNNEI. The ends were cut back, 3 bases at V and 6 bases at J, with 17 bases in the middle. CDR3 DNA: TGTGCCAGCAGTGATTCCCGGGCCCCTCGAGCTGAAGCTTTCTTT. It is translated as CASSDSRAPRAEAFF.

As DNA, the CDR3 is TGTGCCAGCAGCTTTCGACTAGCCTGGGACACCGGGGAGCTGTTTTTT. Protein sequence: CASSFRLAWDTGELFF. This chain joins TRBV9 and TRBJ2-2; 7 positions agree with TRBD2. This CDR3 region has 16 residues. Trimming cost V 4 bases and J 3 bases; bases outside gene matches: 9. Germline V lookup: CDR1 SGDLS, CDR2 YYNGEE.

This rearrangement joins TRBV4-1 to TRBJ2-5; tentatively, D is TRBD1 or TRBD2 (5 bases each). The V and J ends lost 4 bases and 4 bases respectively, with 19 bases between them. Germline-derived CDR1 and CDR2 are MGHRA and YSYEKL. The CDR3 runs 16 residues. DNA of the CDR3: TGCGCCAGCAGCCCCACCGCAGGGAGTATGTTAGAGACCCAGTACTTC. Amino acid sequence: CASSPTAGSMLETQYF.